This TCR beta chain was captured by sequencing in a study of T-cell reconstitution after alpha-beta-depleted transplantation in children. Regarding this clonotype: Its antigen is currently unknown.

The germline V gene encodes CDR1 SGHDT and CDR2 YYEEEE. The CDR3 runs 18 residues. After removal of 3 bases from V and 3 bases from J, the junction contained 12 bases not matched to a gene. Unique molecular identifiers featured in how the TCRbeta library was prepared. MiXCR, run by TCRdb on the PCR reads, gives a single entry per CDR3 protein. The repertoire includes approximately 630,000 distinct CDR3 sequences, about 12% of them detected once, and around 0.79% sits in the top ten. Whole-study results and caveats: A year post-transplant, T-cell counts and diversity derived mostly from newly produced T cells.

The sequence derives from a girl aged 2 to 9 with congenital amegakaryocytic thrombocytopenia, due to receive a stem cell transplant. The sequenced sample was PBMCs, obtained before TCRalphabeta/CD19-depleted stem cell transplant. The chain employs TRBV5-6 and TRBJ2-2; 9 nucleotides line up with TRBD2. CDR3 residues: CASSSPPWVAGDTGELFF. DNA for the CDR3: TGTGCCAGCAGCTCGCCCCCCTGGGTAGCGGGGGACACCGGGGAGCTGTTTTTT.